This T cell receptor beta chain was captured by sequencing in a study of cytomegalovirus exposure and HLA in healthy donors. Study-level results: Reported performance of the classifier showed diagnosis of cytomegalovirus status with high specificity and sensitivity. Specificity of three CMV-associated chains for CMV antigens was verified in vitro. Most TCR sequences proved rare, with some public TCRs found in many donors.

This clone has only one observation. The antigen is unknown. The method was immunoSEQ multiplex PCR; TCRdb's version includes in-frame clones alone and lacks a portion of them. The data show over 200,000 clones, with 70% to 90% seen just once and around 5.4% held by the top ten. Sequencing input: PBMCs. The receptor was derived from a woman aged 18-30 years in good health and CMV-seronegative.

The CDR3 DNA reads TGTGCCAGCAGTTTATCGGGGTGGACTAGCGACTCCTACGAGCAGTACTTC. This codes for CASSLSGWTSDSYEQYF. The chain carries TRBV27 and TRBJ2-7; 9 nucleotides match TRBD2. Germline-derived CDR1 and CDR2 are MNHEY and SMNVEV (reference sequence). V was clipped by 0 bases and J by 0 bases; unmatched bases: 6. This CDR3 has 17 residues.